What follows are 32 T cell receptor beta chains derived from one specimen sequenced in a study of radiotherapy plus CTLA-4 blockade in lung cancer. Assay: immunoSEQ multiplex PCR; the TCRdb copy retains only in-frame clones and omits some. In the table there are 40,000 or so clones, 70% to 80% of which are singletons. The material sequenced was peripheral blood, taken from a patient treated with radiotherapy plus ipilimumab. All receptors derive from a human donor with non-small cell lung cancer who had stable disease on radiotherapy plus ipilimumab.

This chain uses TRBV29-1 with TRBJ1-2, with 9 bases that match TRBD1. Trimming took 8 bases from V and 1 from J; bases not matched to a gene: 8. The CDR3 runs to 14 residues. The V gene's germline CDR1 is SQVTM and CDR2 ANQGSEA. The CDR3: CSFRDRAVNYGYTF. CDR3 nucleotide sequence: TGCAGCTTCCGGGACAGGGCTGTTAACTATGGCTACACCTTC. Using reference TRBV29-1 and TRBJ1-2 for the parts outside the CDR3, the full variable domain is SAVISQKPSRDICQRGTSLTIQCQVDSQVTMMFWYRQQPGQSLTLIATANQGSEATYESGFVIDKFPISRPNLTFSTLTVSNMSPEDSSIYLCSFRDRAVNYGYTFGSGTRLTVV.

The chain has TRBV7-2 and TRBJ1-4, with TRBD1 as a possible D gene (6 bases). The ends were cut back, 5 bases at V and 3 bases at J, with 13 bases in the middle. Germline V gene sequence: CDR1 SGHTA, CDR2 FQGNSA. The CDR3 loop spans 15 amino acids. CDR3 nucleotide sequence: TGTGCCAGCAGCAATTGGGGACAATCTAATGAAAAACTGTTTTTT. The encoded protein is CASSNWGQSNEKLFF.

The chain employs TRBV11-2 and TRBJ2-7; 8 nucleotides line up with TRBD1. The CDR3 is 16 amino acids. V was pared by 5 bases and J by 3 bases, with 12 bases of the junction left unmatched. Germline values: CDR1 SGHAT, CDR2 FQNNGV. The CDR3 sequence: CASSLRQGTQVYEQYF. The CDR3 bases are TGTGCCAGCAGCCTTAGACAGGGGACCCAAGTCTACGAGCAGTACTTC.

This chain links TRBV11-3 with TRBJ1-1, with D unresolved. Germline V gene lookup returns CDR1 SGHNT and CDR2 YENEEA. The CDR3 has 13 amino acids. Trimming removed 4 bases from V and 2 bases from J, with 8 bases in between. This CDR3 is CASSWAYNTEAFF. In DNA form, the CDR3 reads TGTGCCAGCAGCTGGGCGTATAACACTGAAGCTTTCTTT.

This clone was observed a few times. The chain recombines TRBV19 with TRBJ2-6; the D is unclear. CDR1 LNHDA and CDR2 SQIVND come from the germline V gene (reference sequence). V lost 0 bases to trimming and J lost 5 bases, with 5 bases between them. This CDR3 region has 14 residues. CDR3: CASSIETRANVLTF. DNA for the CDR3: TGTGCCAGTAGTATAGAAACACGGGCCAACGTCCTGACTTTC.

This CDR3 reads CSGGGQYTEAFF. In DNA form, the CDR3 reads TGCAGTGGAGGGGGACAGTACACTGAAGCTTTCTTT. The chain combines TRBV29-1 with TRBJ1-1; 7 bases are shared with TRBD1. Germline V lookup: CDR1 SQVTM, CDR2 ANQGSEA. The CDR3 covers 12 residues.

This clone was counted once. The DNA of the CDR3 is TGTGCCAGCAGCTTGACTAGCGGGAGGGGGCAAGAGACCCAGTACTTC. Translation gives CASSLTSGRGQETQYF. The gene calls are TRBV7-7 and TRBJ2-5, with 14 bases fitting TRBD2. This CDR3 is built from 16 residues. CDR1 and CDR2 from the germline V gene are SSHAT and FNYEAQ (reference sequence). V lost 3 bases and J lost 2; bases outside the gene matches: 2.

J is TRBJ2-1 and V is TRBV30, with a tentative D call TRBD1 (5 bases). Germline-derived CDR1 and CDR2 are GTSNPN and SVGIG (reference sequence). This CDR3 is built from 14 residues. Trimming pared 4 bases from V and 8 bases from J, leaving 18 bases between. The CDR3 nucleotides read TGTGCCTGGATGGCAGGGCCAAACTCCCATGAGCAGTTCTTC. Translating it yields CAWMAGPNSHEQFF.

V usage is TRBV29-1 and J usage is TRBJ2-7; weak D call: TRBD2 (6 bases). There are 13 residues in the CDR3. Per germline, CDR1 SQVTM and CDR2 ANQGSEA. Deletions cut 6 bases from V and 1 base from J, with 13 bases between. CDR3: CSVGRGGSYEQYF. The CDR3 DNA reads TGCAGCGTGGGACGTGGAGGGTCCTACGAGCAGTACTTC.

This clone was observed a handful of times. The V and J genes are TRBV6-6 and TRBJ2-7; 9 nucleotides match TRBD1. Germline V gene sequence: CDR1 MNHNY, CDR2 SVGAGI (reference sequence). Unmatched junction bases numbered 14, after V lost 6 bases and J lost 5 bases. The CDR3 contains 16 residues. Here the CDR3 DNA reads TGTGCCAGCAGCTTCCGGGGGTGGGACAGGGCCCACGAGCAGTACTTC. It is translated as CASSFRGWDRAHEQYF.

This clone was found once. The chain employs TRBV11-3 and TRBJ2-7; 10 bases agree with TRBD2. Germline CDR1 is SGHNT and CDR2 is YENEEA. V lost 5 bases, J lost 4 bases, and 5 bases stayed unmatched. CDR3 length: 14 amino acids. The CDR3 spells CASSLKAGGYEQYF. The CDR3 DNA reads TGTGCCAGCAGCCTCAAAGCGGGGGGGTACGAGCAGTACTTC.

This clone appeared once. The chain combines TRBV7-9 with TRBJ2-1; the D gene is possibly TRBD1 (6 bases). This CDR3 has 16 residues. Germline V gives CDR1 SEHNR, CDR2 FQNEAQ (reference sequence). Deletions cut 5 bases from V and 6 bases from J, with 20 bases between. The CDR3 nucleotides are TGTGCCAGCAGCGCCAGCAGGGGTGGGCCACCCAATGAGCAGTTCTTC. Its translation is CASSASRGGPPNEQFF.

Only a few counts were recorded for this clone. The CDR3 spells CASSPIRDSLHEQYF. The CDR3 bases are TGTGCCAGCAGCCCGATCCGGGACAGCTTGCACGAGCAGTACTTC. The chain joins TRBV6-6 to TRBJ2-7; 7 nucleotides align to TRBD1. The CDR3 spans 15 residues. Unmatched junction bases numbered 13, after V lost 6 bases and J lost 5 bases. Germline CDR1 reads MNHNY; CDR2 reads SVGAGI (reference sequence).

The V call is TRBV30, the J call TRBJ2-5, with a tentative D call TRBD2 (6 bases). The end of the DNA aligns better with TRBJ2-7, so the J call may be wrong. CDR1 GTSNPN and CDR2 SVGIG come from the germline V gene (reference sequence). This CDR3 has 16 amino acids. CDR3 sequence: CAWSIERAGSGYEQYF. The CDR3 DNA follows: TGTGCCTGGAGTATCGAACGGGCGGGATCGGGCTACGAGCAGTACTTC.

V usage is TRBV11-3 and J usage is TRBJ2-5, with no clear D. This CDR3 region has 15 residues. V lost 4 bases and J lost 2, with 14 bases in between. CDR1 SGHNT and CDR2 YENEEA come from the germline V gene. In DNA, the CDR3 is TGTGCCAGCAGCTCCCGACTCAACTTACAAGAGACCCAGTACTTC. It yields the protein CASSSRLNLQETQYF.

The J gene is TRBJ2-7, the V gene TRBV5-4; D might be TRBD1 (6 bases). Germline lookup yields CDR1 SGHNT and CDR2 YYREEE (reference sequence). Deletions cut 4 bases from V and 3 bases from J, with 17 bases between. CDR3 length equals 15 residues. The chain's CDR3 is CASSTYFTGIYEQYF. As DNA, the CDR3 is TGTGCCAGCAGCACCTACTTTACAGGGATCTACGAGCAGTACTTC.

The CDR3 bases are TGTGCCAGCAGCTCCCGACAGATCCCACATCTAGAGACCCAGTACTTC. This encodes CASSSRQIPHLETQYF. The rearrangement uses TRBV7-9 and TRBJ2-5, with D possibly being TRBD1 (5 bases). Trimming pared 4 bases from V and 4 bases from J, leaving 19 bases between. Germline CDR1 and CDR2: SEHNR and FQNEAQ (reference sequence). The CDR3 runs to 16 residues.

The J gene is TRBJ2-1, the V gene TRBV27; 8 bases fit TRBD1. Trimming removed 5 bases from V and 6 bases from J; junction bases left unmatched: 9. The CDR3 sequence is 15 residues long. CDR1 is MNHEY, CDR2 SMNVEV, per germline (reference sequence). The CDR3 nucleotides read TGTGCCAGCAGTGCCCGGACAGGGCGGGGCAATGAGCAGTTCTTC. Amino acid sequence: CASSARTGRGNEQFF.

By frequency in the sample, this clone is medium-sized. CDR3: CASSERGASSYNEQFF. CDR3 bases: TGTGCCAGCAGTGAACGGGGGGCCAGCTCCTACAATGAGCAGTTCTTC. The V call is TRBV2, the J call TRBJ2-1; tentatively, D is TRBD2 (7 bases). The ends were cut back, 2 bases at V and 0 bases at J, with 11 bases in the middle. The length of the CDR3 is 16 residues. Germline assignment: CDR1 SNHLY and CDR2 FYNNEI.

This chain joins TRBV7-6 and TRBJ1-3, with D perhaps matching TRBD1 (6 bases). CDR3 length: 16 residues. Germline assignment: CDR1 SGHVS and CDR2 FNYEAQ. V lost 4 bases and J lost 7, with 20 bases in between. The CDR3 loop reads CASSYRTDAGSNTIYF. The CDR3 coding sequence is TGTGCCAGCAGCTATAGGACAGACGCTGGGTCGAACACCATATATTTT.

The chain is built from TRBV10-3 and TRBJ2-7, with 8 bases matching TRBD1. Per the germline V gene, CDR1 is ENHRY and CDR2 is SYGVKD. Unmatched junction bases numbered 7, after V lost 6 bases and J lost 3 bases. CDR3 length: 14 amino acids. The CDR3 loop is CAIRGTGTGYEQYF. In DNA, the CDR3 is TGTGCCATCAGGGGCACCGGGACAGGCTACGAGCAGTACTTC.

The chain recombines TRBV5-1 with TRBJ2-5, with a possible D match to TRBD1 (5 bases). Germline V CDR1 and CDR2: SGHRS, YFSETQ. The ends were cut back, 5 bases at V and 1 base at J, with 6 bases in the middle. The CDR3 contains 12 residues. The CDR3 loop reads CASSQGQETQYF. CDR3 DNA: TGCGCCAGCAGTCAGGGCCAAGAGACCCAGTACTTC.

V usage is TRBV5-5 and J usage is TRBJ1-1, with 7 bases that match TRBD1. The germline CDR1 and CDR2 sequences are SGHKS and YYEKEE (reference sequence). The CDR3 is 15 amino acids. With V trimmed by 0 bases and J by 6 bases, 8 bases remained unmatched. The CDR3 loop is CASSLEARGMAEAFF. As DNA, the CDR3 is TGTGCCAGCAGCTTGGAGGCCAGGGGGATGGCTGAAGCTTTCTTT.

The chain links TRBV11-3 to TRBJ2-1; a possible D gene is TRBD2 (5 bases). The CDR3 totals 15 residues. The V and J ends lost 5 bases and 4 bases respectively, with 15 bases between them. Looked up from germline, CDR1 is SGHNT and CDR2 is YENEEA. DNA for the CDR3: TGTGCCAGCAGCCCCTCCCTTCGGGAATACAATGAGCAGTTCTTC. Translation gives CASSPSLREYNEQFF.

The genes are TRBV30 and TRBJ2-2, with 11 nucleotides matching TRBD1. Germline V gives CDR1 GTSNPN, CDR2 SVGIG (reference sequence). This CDR3 spans 17 amino acids. V was clipped by 3 bases and J by 4 bases; unmatched bases: 10. The CDR3 loop reads CAWSRDRGARGTGELFF. The CDR3 bases are TGTGCCTGGAGCCGGGACAGGGGGGCGAGGGGCACCGGGGAGCTGTTTTTT. Based on the CDR3 plus reference TRBV30 and TRBJ2-2, the full variable domain is SQTIHQWPATLVQPVGSPLSLECTVEGTSNPNLYWYRQAAGRGLQLLFYSVGIGQISSEVPQNLSASRPQDRQFILSSKKLLLSDSGFYLCAWSRDRGARGTGELFFGEGSRLTVL.

The V call is TRBV30, the J call TRBJ1-3; 7 positions agree with TRBD1. Looked up from germline, CDR1 is GTSNPN and CDR2 is SVGIG (reference sequence). This CDR3 comprises 16 residues. The V and J ends lost 5 bases and 0 bases, in that order; junction bases with no gene match: 10. CDR3 loop: CAWQPTGAHSGNTIYF. The DNA for the CDR3 is TGTGCCTGGCAACCTACAGGGGCGCACTCTGGAAACACCATATATTTT. Together with reference TRBV30 and TRBJ1-3, the CDR3 gives the full variable domain: SQTIHQWPATLVQPVGSPLSLECTVEGTSNPNLYWYRQAAGRGLQLLFYSVGIGQISSEVPQNLSASRPQDRQFILSSKKLLLSDSGFYLCAWQPTGAHSGNTIYFGEGSWLTVV.

This chain joins TRBV11-2 and TRBJ1-2, with D hard to call. Germline CDR1 is SGHAT and CDR2 is FQNNGV. V gave up 5 bases and J gave up 5 bases, with 21 bases separating them. CDR3 length equals 16 residues. This chain's CDR3 is CASSPSLSAPRYGYTF. The CDR3 coding sequence is TGTGCCAGCAGCCCCTCTCTCTCGGCCCCTAGGTATGGCTACACCTTC.

Only one count was recorded for this clone. The chain carries TRBV28 and TRBJ1-4, with 8 bases matching TRBD1. The germline V gene encodes CDR1 MDHEN and CDR2 SYDVKM. The V gene end was trimmed by 1 base and the J gene end by 4 bases; junction bases not matched to a gene: 2. This CDR3 comprises 15 residues. The CDR3 bases are TGTGCCAGCAGTTTATCCAGGGGGCTTAATGAAAAACTGTTTTTT. It translates to CASSLSRGLNEKLFF.

This chain connects TRBV10-1 to TRBJ2-1, with D unresolved. The V and J ends lost 3 bases and 0 bases respectively, with 9 bases between them. The germline CDR1 and CDR2 sequences are WNHNN and SYGVQD (reference sequence). The CDR3 runs 15 residues. CDR3 sequence (DNA): TGCGCCAGCAGTGAAGATTCCAGCTCCTACAATGAGCAGTTCTTC. It yields the protein CASSEDSSSYNEQFF.

This rearrangement joins TRBV5-1 to TRBJ1-1; 9 bases are a match to TRBD1. Trimming at V came to 5 bases and at J to 8 bases, leaving 7 bases not matched to a gene. The CDR3 consists of 13 residues. Germline CDR1 reads SGHRS; CDR2 reads YFSETQ. In DNA form, the CDR3 reads TGCGCCAGCAGGGTGACAGGGGGAGAGGAAGCTTTCTTT. It specifies CASRVTGGEEAFF.

This clone was observed once. V usage is TRBV6-1 and J usage is TRBJ1-5, with 10 positions matching TRBD1. This CDR3 region has 14 residues. From germline, CDR1 is MNHNS and CDR2 SASEGT. Unmatched junction bases numbered 3, after V lost 4 bases and J lost 6 bases. CDR3 nucleotide sequence: TGTGCCAGCAGTGGACAGGGGGCTTCTCAGCCCCAGCATTTT. Protein sequence: CASSGQGASQPQHF.

The table lists this clone with a few counts. The gene calls are TRBV11-3 and TRBJ1-1; 9 bases agree with TRBD1. The junction had 9 bases not matched to a gene; V was cut back by 5 bases and J by 5 bases. The CDR3 sequence is 15 residues long. Germline V gene lookup returns CDR1 SGHNT and CDR2 YENEEA. The CDR3 nucleotides are TGTGCCAGCAGCCCCAGGACAGGGGCAGTGACTGAAGCTTTCTTT. Amino acid sequence: CASSPRTGAVTEAFF.